A single sample gave rise to the 17 T cell receptor beta chains below, sequenced in a study of identical twins. TCRdb processed the 5' RACE reads anew with MiXCR; each CDR3 protein has one entry. The sample lists under 250,000 distinct CDR3 sequences, approximately 6.8% seen once, with under 6.5% in the top ten. The same data also went into a second study, on yellow fever vaccine responses in identical twins.

The sample was CD8+ T cells sorted from blood. Every receptor here comes from a woman between 18 and 30 years old in good health.

This clonotype came up a few times. The gene calls are TRBV20-1 and TRBJ2-7, with D maybe TRBD1 (6 bases). V was pared by 1 base and J by 1 base, with 20 bases between. Germline CDR1 reads DFQATT; CDR2 reads SNEGSKA (reference sequence). This CDR3 is built from 17 residues. CDR3 sequence (DNA): TGCAGTGCTAGAGGTAAACCGGGACATCAGACTTCCTACGAGCAGTACTTC. Protein sequence: CSARGKPGHQTSYEQYF.

This chain's CDR3 is CASSEERGGFFGANVLTF. The CDR3 DNA follows: TGTGCCAGCAGTGAAGAGAGAGGGGGGTTCTTTGGGGCCAACGTCCTGACTTTC. This chain uses TRBV2 with TRBJ2-6, with D perhaps TRBD1 or TRBD2 (6 bases each). The germline V and J ends were trimmed by 1 base and 3 bases, with 16 bases remaining between them. This CDR3 has 18 residues. Germline CDR1 and CDR2: SNHLY and FYNNEI.

This clonotype has more than one count but fewer than ten. This chain uses TRBV5-8 with TRBJ2-3, with a possible D match to TRBD2 (6 bases). V lost 2 bases to trimming and J lost 1 base, with 20 bases between them. CDR1 is SGHTS, CDR2 YDEGEE, per germline. This CDR3 region has 18 residues. The CDR3 sequence is CASSFGSSDPEGTDTQYF. The DNA of the CDR3 is TGTGCCAGCAGCTTCGGTTCTAGCGACCCGGAGGGCACAGATACGCAGTATTTT.

The chain links TRBV9 to TRBJ1-2; the D is unclear. The V gene's germline CDR1 is SGDLS and CDR2 YYNGEE. The CDR3 totals 16 residues. Trimming removed 3 bases from V and 5 bases from J, with 20 bases in between. The CDR3 sequence is CASSAKSTERQYGYTF. The CDR3 region has the DNA TGTGCCAGCAGCGCCAAATCGACGGAAAGGCAATATGGCTACACCTTC. The full variable domain, with the rest looked up from reference TRBV9 and TRBJ1-2, is DSGVTQTPKHLITATGQRVTLRCSPRSGDLSVYWYQQSLDQGLQFLIQYYNGEERAKGNILERFSAQQFPDLHSELNLSSLELGDSALYFCASSAKSTERQYGYTFGSGTRLTVV.

This clonotype was counted many times. The gene calls are TRBV6-1 and TRBJ2-1; 10 bases line up with TRBD1. CDR1 and CDR2 from the germline V gene are MNHNS and SASEGT. The CDR3 has 17 residues. V trimming: 6 bases; J trimming: 3 bases; junction bases outside the gene matches: 11. The CDR3 DNA reads TGTGCCAGCAGCGACGGACTCCGGGACAGGGGCTACAATGAGCAGTTCTTC. Protein: CASSDGLRDRGYNEQFF.

The table lists this clonotype with many counts. The V and J genes are TRBV29-1 and TRBJ2-3, with a tentative D call TRBD2 (6 bases). The CDR3 consists of 19 residues. Germline CDR1 reads SQVTM; CDR2 reads ANQGSEA. V lost 1 base and J 2 bases, leaving 25 bases between the germline ends. The CDR3: CSVEGSTIWGRISTDTQYF. DNA of the CDR3: TGCAGCGTTGAAGGTTCCACTATCTGGGGGAGGATTTCCACAGATACGCAGTATTTT.

This clonotype has just a few counts. The genes are TRBV7-6 and TRBJ1-1; 9 bases are a match to TRBD1. Germline values: CDR1 SGHVS, CDR2 FNYEAQ. This CDR3 comprises 18 residues. Unmatched junction bases numbered 14, after V lost 0 bases and J lost 6 bases. CDR3 residues: CASSLAHFDRGVSPEAFF. The CDR3 region has the DNA TGTGCCAGCAGCTTAGCGCATTTCGACAGGGGGGTCTCGCCTGAAGCTTTCTTT.

This clonotype has only a few counts. V usage is TRBV10-3 and J usage is TRBJ1-2; D remains unclear. CDR1 and CDR2 from the germline V gene are ENHRY and SYGVKD. The CDR3 sequence is 13 residues long. V was pared by 0 bases and J by 4 bases, with 6 bases between. The CDR3 DNA is TGTGCCATCAGTGAGTCGGCAGGCTATGGCTACACCTTC. Encoded protein: CAISESAGYGYTF.

This clonotype came up many times. The gene calls are TRBV5-1 and TRBJ2-3, with 8 positions matching TRBD2. Per germline, CDR1 SGHRS and CDR2 YFSETQ. The CDR3 has 16 amino acids. V shed 2 bases, J shed 3 bases, and the junction held 8 bases outside the gene matches. This CDR3 reads CASSFPKRGRTDTQYF. CDR3 nucleotides: TGCGCCAGCAGCTTTCCTAAGCGGGGGCGGACAGATACGCAGTATTTT.

This sequence joins TRBV15 and TRBJ1-1, with TRBD1 identical over 7 bases. The V segment lost 8 bases and the J segment 0 bases; nucleotides outside the gene matches: 6. Looked up from germline, CDR1 is LNHNV and CDR2 is YYDKDF (reference sequence). The CDR3 totals 14 residues. CDR3 residues: CATGDSHMNTEAFF. The CDR3 DNA reads TGTGCCACCGGGGACAGCCACATGAACACTGAAGCTTTCTTT.

This clonotype was observed at least ten times. The gene calls are TRBV5-1 and TRBJ2-7, with 9 bases fitting TRBD2. Germline trimming cut 3 bases from V and 4 bases from J; bases unmatched to any gene: 5. This CDR3 region has 14 residues. Germline V gives CDR1 SGHRS, CDR2 YFSETQ. The chain's CDR3 is CASSWGSGGYEQYV. CDR3 coding DNA: TGCGCCAGCAGCTGGGGTAGCGGGGGATACGAGCAGTACGTC.

This clonotype turned up a few times. The chain links TRBV28 to TRBJ2-7; 9 bases map to TRBD2. The CDR3 consists of 13 residues. Germline-derived CDR1 and CDR2 are MDHEN and SYDVKM. The J segment lost 6 bases and the V segment lost 9 bases, leaving 9 bases of the junction unmatched. CDR3 amino acids: CASRLAGVIEQYF. The CDR3 DNA reads as TGTGCCAGTCGGTTAGCGGGAGTAATCGAGCAGTACTTC. Combining the CDR3 with reference TRBV28 and TRBJ2-7 gives the whole variable domain DVKVTQSSRYLVKRTGEKVFLECVQDMDHENMFWYRQDPGLGLRLIYFSYDVKMKEKGDIPEGYSVSREKKERFSLILESASTNQTSMYLCASRLAGVIEQYFGPGTRLTVT.

This clonotype was seen repeatedly, ten times or more. The rearrangement links TRBV6-5 to TRBJ2-3; 10 positions match TRBD1. This CDR3 has 18 residues. Germline trimming cut 2 bases from V and 0 bases from J; bases unmatched to any gene: 8. The V gene's germline CDR1 is MNHEY and CDR2 SVGAGI. This CDR3 is CASSYGTRTGGSTDTQYF. In nucleotides, the CDR3 is TGTGCCAGCAGTTACGGAACACGGACAGGGGGGAGCACAGATACGCAGTATTTT.

This clonotype showed up many times. The rearrangement links TRBV9 to TRBJ2-2; 14 nucleotides agree with TRBD2. Germline CDR1 and CDR2: SGDLS and YYNGEE. This CDR3 comprises 18 residues. The junction had 12 bases not matched to a gene; V was cut back by 4 bases and J by 7 bases. The CDR3 sequence is CASSSAGTSGRLDGELFF. The CDR3 DNA reads as TGTGCCAGCAGCTCGGCCGGGACTAGCGGGAGATTGGACGGGGAGCTGTTTTTT.

This clonotype showed up many times. This chain joins TRBV15 and TRBJ2-7; D not resolved. Germline CDR1 reads LNHNV; CDR2 reads YYDKDF (reference sequence). There are 13 residues in the CDR3. Trimming pared 6 bases from V and 0 bases from J, leaving 9 bases between. CDR3 bases: TGTGCCACCAGTCCAACTAACTCCTACGAGCAGTACTTC. Translating gives CATSPTNSYEQYF.

The V and J genes are TRBV7-9 and TRBJ2-7; possible D gene TRBD2, 5 bases. The CDR3 contains 15 residues. Germline CDR1 is SEHNR and CDR2 is FQNEAQ (reference sequence). With 4 bases removed from V and 0 bases from J, the gap between germline ends came to 13 bases. CDR3 sequence reads: CASSSTTVRSYEQYF. As DNA, the CDR3 is TGTGCCAGCAGCTCGACTACCGTCCGCTCCTACGAGCAGTACTTC.

This clonotype was seen repeatedly, ten times or more. This chain joins TRBV24-1 and TRBJ2-7; D is uncertain. The CDR3 consists of 14 residues. CDR1 is KGHDR and CDR2 is SFDVKD in the germline V gene. V gave up 1 base and J gave up 2 bases, with 8 bases separating them. The CDR3 is CATSDLDDPYEQYF. DNA of the CDR3: TGTGCCACCAGTGATTTAGATGACCCCTACGAGCAGTACTTC.